What follows are 3 T cell receptor beta chains derived from one specimen sequenced in a study of T cells in women clearing cervical HPV infection (dated by TCRdb to between 2017 and 2018). Preparation of the library involved the immunoSEQ multiplex PCR assay. Drawn from immuneACCESS, this table holds only the in-frame rearrangements with V and J called that TCRdb kept. Clones are partly lost; checked studies trace under half to an unresolved V gene and leave the rest unexplained. The sample's records list about 23,000 clones. 20% to 25% of the sample goes to the ten largest clones. The sequenced sample was blood buffy coat. Receptor source: a woman between 18 and 75 years old with a cervical HPV16 infection that either progressed to CIN3+ or cleared (not recorded which).

Comment on this clone: With the read ending 3 residues before the CDR3 end, the germline J gene is used to fill in that end. V is TRBV28 and J is TRBJ2-2; D may be TRBD2 (6 bases). The germline V and J ends were trimmed by 2 bases and 4 bases, with 8 bases remaining between them. The CDR3 spans 14 residues. CDR1 and CDR2 from the germline V gene are MDHEN and SYDVKM. The CDR3 loop is CASSLQGLTGELFF. CDR3 DNA (partial): TGTGCCAGCAGTTTACAGGGACTCACCGGGGAG.

To note about this clone: The CDR3 end is not reached by the read, which stops 3 residues before it; the germline J gene fills it in. J is TRBJ2-1 and V is TRBV20-1; 10 bases fit TRBD2. Unmatched junction bases numbered 4, after V lost 4 bases and J lost 4 bases. In germline, CDR1 is DFQATT, CDR2 SNEGSKA (reference sequence). CDR3 size: 14 residues. The DNA read from the CDR3 is TGCAGTGCTACGTTTAGCGGGGGGTACAATGAG. Translating gives CSATFSGGYNE. The whole CDR3 reads CSATFSGGYNEQFF.

Comment on this clone: The CDR3 goes on 3 residues after the read ends, and that part is filled in from the germline J gene. The chain links TRBV12-5 to TRBJ2-7; perhaps TRBD1 as D (7 bases). The V gene lost 5 bases and the J gene lost 3 bases, with 11 bases spanning the gap. The CDR3 has 13 amino acids. Germline CDR1 is LGHNT and CDR2 is FRNRAP. The CDR3 reads CASGQGGYYEQYF. CDR3 DNA (partial): TGTGCTAGTGGTCAGGGGGGTTACTACGAG.